Each of the 12 T cell receptor beta chains below was sequenced from the same sample in a study of T cells in Graves' hyperthyroidism and ophthalmopathy (dated by TCRdb to the late 2010s). Library preparation employed multiplex PCR. Sequencing used an Illumina HiSeq 2000. The TCR beta CDR3 regions were amplified from the RNA transcripts. The TCR CDR3 was subjected to a first round of RT-PCR using the HTBI primer set and the Qiagen OneStep RT-PCR kit. TCRdb passed the public sequencing reads through fastp at Q25 and MiXCR, retaining productive beta sequences. Each record represents a unique CDR3 protein, reported with the most common genes and DNA among its rows. The sample data list hundreds of thousands of distinct CDR3 sequences, and about 18% of these were observed just once. Over 50% of the sample is held by the ten biggest clonotypes. The sequenced sample consisted of blood. These receptors all come from an older woman with Graves' ophthalmopathy.

There are many counts of this clonotype. This rearrangement joins TRBV2 to TRBJ2-2, with 7 bases fitting TRBD2. CDR1 is SNHLY and CDR2 is FYNNEI in the germline V gene. The CDR3 totals 13 residues. Trimming took 7 bases from V and 10 from J; bases not matched to a gene: 9. The CDR3 region has the DNA TGTGCCAGCACGGAGGCTGGGAGGGCGGAGCTGTTTTTT. This translates into CASTEAGRAELFF.

Only a few counts were recorded for this clonotype. V usage is TRBV5-1 and J usage is TRBJ1-3; the D is unclear. Looked up from germline, CDR1 is SGHRS and CDR2 is YFSETQ. CDR3 length: 15 amino acids. Trimming left V 4 bases short and J 1 base short, with 12 bases between. Here the CDR3 reads CASSQAAGSGNTIYF. The CDR3 nucleotides read TGCGCCAGCAGCCAGGCAGCCGGGTCTGGAAACACCATATATTTT.

The rearrangement uses TRBV5-1 and TRBJ2-1; 7 nucleotides agree with TRBD1. With V trimmed by 4 bases and J by 12 bases, 10 bases remained unmatched. The germline V gene encodes CDR1 SGHRS and CDR2 YFSETQ. This CDR3 spans 13 amino acids. CDR3 sequence reads: CASSPHETGWQFF. CDR3 nucleotides: TGCGCCAGCAGCCCCCACGAGACAGGGTGGCAGTTCTTC.

The sample holds a few counts of this clonotype. The chain couples TRBV5-1 to TRBJ2-5; TRBD1 matches 12 bases. In germline, CDR1 is SGHRS, CDR2 YFSETQ. This CDR3 is built from 18 residues. The V and J ends lost 3 bases and 4 bases, in that order; junction bases with no gene match: 13. The CDR3 loop reads CASSSGQGARDFGETQYF. CDR3 nucleotides: TGCGCCAGCAGCTCGGGACAGGGGGCAAGGGATTTCGGAGAGACCCAGTACTTC.

The sample holds many counts of this clonotype. This chain uses TRBV5-1 with TRBJ1-1; TRBD1 matches 8 bases. Germline values: CDR1 SGHRS, CDR2 YFSETQ. CDR3 length equals 15 residues. Trimming removed 3 bases from V and 4 bases from J; junction bases left unmatched: 8. CDR3 DNA sequence: TGCGCCAGCAGCTCTTCGGGACAGGCGGGCACTGAAGCTTTCTTT. Protein: CASSSSGQAGTEAFF.

This clonotype was counted only a few times. The J gene is TRBJ2-7, the V gene TRBV6-1, with D possibly being TRBD1 (6 bases). The CDR3 runs 14 residues. V lost 5 bases, J lost 3 bases, and 14 bases lay in between. From germline, CDR1 is MNHNS and CDR2 SASEGT. The CDR3 DNA follows: TGTGCCAGCAGTACAGTACAGGGATTCTACGAGCAGTACTTC. As protein: CASSTVQGFYEQYF.

Notes on this clonotype: A much larger clone lies a single base off, so this may be a read error. The chain couples TRBV18 to TRBJ2-1; a weak D match, TRBD1 (5 bases). CDR1 and CDR2 from the germline V gene are KGHSH and LQKENI. The CDR3 covers 14 residues. Trimming stripped 2 bases from V and 7 bases from J, with 12 bases between. The CDR3 reads CASSPNRWSNEQFF. The CDR3 nucleotides read TGTGCCAGCTCACCAAACAGGTGGTCTAATGAGCAGTTCTTC.

The rearrangement uses TRBV28 and TRBJ2-7; D is perhaps TRBD1 (5 bases). V lost 2 bases, J lost 5 bases, and 7 bases lay in between. Germline V gene data show CDR1 as MDHEN and CDR2 as SYDVKM. This CDR3 contains 12 residues. Here the CDR3 DNA reads TGTGCCAGCAGTTTAATGGGGCACGAGCAGTACTTC. Translated, it gives CASSLMGHEQYF.

This clonotype has a count of ten or more. The chain employs TRBV27 and TRBJ2-2, with D hard to call. Germline loops: CDR1 MNHEY, CDR2 SMNVEV (reference sequence). The CDR3 sequence is 13 residues long. Trimming removed 6 bases from V and 1 base from J, with 6 bases in between. CDR3 sequence: CASRHGNTGELFF. CDR3 sequence (DNA): TGTGCCAGCAGGCACGGGAACACCGGGGAGCTGTTTTTT.

This clonotype was counted ten times or more. V gene TRBV27 combines with J gene TRBJ1-6; a possible D gene is TRBD1 (6 bases). Germline V gene lookup returns CDR1 MNHEY and CDR2 SMNVEV (reference sequence). This CDR3 is built from 15 residues. V lost 4 bases and J 10 bases, leaving 17 bases between the germline ends. The CDR3 coding sequence is TGTGCCAGCAGTTATCGACAGGCCCTACGATCACCCCTCCACTTT. It yields the protein CASSYRQALRSPLHF.

The chain employs TRBV4-1 and TRBJ2-7; D possibly corresponds to TRBD1 (6 bases). Germline V gives CDR1 MGHRA, CDR2 YSYEKL. Trimming removed 3 bases at V and 2 bases at J, with 17 bases between. The length of the CDR3 is 16 residues. In DNA form, the CDR3 reads TGCGCCAGCAGCCAGGGGCATGGGACATTTACCTACGAGCAGTACTTC. Its translation is CASSQGHGTFTYEQYF.

This clonotype occurred many times. The genes are TRBV15 and TRBJ1-2, with D unresolved. CDR1 and CDR2 from the germline V gene are LNHNV and YYDKDF (reference sequence). The CDR3 has 14 amino acids. Trimming took 0 bases from V and 4 from J, leaving 9 bases between them. CDR3 loop: CATSRDRGIYGYTF. The CDR3 coding sequence is TGTGCCACCAGCAGAGATAGAGGCATCTATGGCTACACCTTC.